This TCR beta chain was sequenced in a study of technical replicates of blood from several donors. The CDR3 totals 13 residues. V shed 7 bases and J shed 1 base, with 10 bases lying between them. Looked up from germline, CDR1 is SNHLY and CDR2 is FYNNEI. Sequencing was performed with immunoSEQ multiplex PCR; in TCRdb, only in-frame clones are kept and a portion is missing. The table records tens of thousands of clones, approximately 96% of them present only once. The sample taken for sequencing was T cells isolated from PBMCs. The chain links TRBV2 to TRBJ2-5; D is unclear. The clonotype comes from a human donor in good health. CDR3 DNA sequence: TGTGCCAGCACAATAGAACTCCAAGAGACCCAGTACTTC. It codes for CASTIELQETQYF.